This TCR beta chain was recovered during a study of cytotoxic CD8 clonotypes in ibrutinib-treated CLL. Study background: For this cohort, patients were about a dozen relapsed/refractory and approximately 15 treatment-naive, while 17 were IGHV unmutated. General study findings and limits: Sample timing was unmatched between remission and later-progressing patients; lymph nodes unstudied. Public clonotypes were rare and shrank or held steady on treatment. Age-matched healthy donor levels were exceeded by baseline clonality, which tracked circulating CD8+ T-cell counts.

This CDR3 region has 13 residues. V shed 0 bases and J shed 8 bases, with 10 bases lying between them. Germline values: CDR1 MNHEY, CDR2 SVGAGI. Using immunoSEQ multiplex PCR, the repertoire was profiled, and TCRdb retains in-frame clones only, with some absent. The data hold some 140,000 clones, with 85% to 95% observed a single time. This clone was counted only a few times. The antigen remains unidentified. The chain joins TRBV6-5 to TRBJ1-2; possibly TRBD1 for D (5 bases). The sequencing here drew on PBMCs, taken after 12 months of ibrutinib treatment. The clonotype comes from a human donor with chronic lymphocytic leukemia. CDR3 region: CASSYSGAGGYTF. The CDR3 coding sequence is TGTGCCAGCAGTTACTCAGGGGCCGGAGGCTACACCTTC.